This T cell receptor (beta chain) was identified during a study of T cells after yellow fever vaccination. TCRdb reprocessed the 5' RACE reads via MiXCR and lists one record per CDR3 protein. The sample has 550,000 or so distinct CDR3 sequences, approximately 21% seen once. This clonotype has just a few counts. Its antigen is unidentified. V shed 7 bases and J shed 0 bases, with 19 bases lying between them. Germline lookup yields CDR1 DFQATT and CDR2 SNEGSKA (reference sequence). The CDR3 length is 15 residues. Study findings and constraints: Among all clonotypes, a small share was observed in both CD4 and CD8 compartments. Reappearance after the booster was seen for most primary-vaccination clones, at 96% CD4 and 75% to 90% CD8.

This clonotype was obtained from a man aged 30 to 45 who received the YFV17D yellow fever vaccine. The sample consisted of PBMCs, taken 15 days after the yellow fever booster vaccination. This sequence joins TRBV20-1 and TRBJ2-7, with TRBD1 as a possible D gene (6 bases). The CDR3 protein is CSDRSYSGDSYEQYF. The CDR3 DNA is TGCAGTGACCGCTCTTATTCAGGGGACTCCTACGAGCAGTACTTC.